The 2 T cell receptor beta chains given below trace back to one sample, sequenced in a study of cytomegalovirus exposure and HLA in healthy donors. PCR was performed using 60 Vbeta and 13 Jbeta primers. This table comes from immunoSEQ multiplex PCR, and its TCRdb copy is limited to in-frame clones, with some not included. Of some 130,000 clones in the sample, 80% to 85% are singletons; the top ten hold around 1.2%. The source material was PBMCs. All receptors come from a male donor in good health and CMV-seropositive.

The chain joins TRBV9 to TRBJ2-4, with 13 nucleotides matching TRBD2. The CDR3 is made up of 18 amino acids. Losses at the gene ends were 0 bases for V and 3 bases for J; bases not matched to a gene: 6. Germline V gene lookup returns CDR1 SGDLS and CDR2 YYNGEE. This chain's CDR3 is CASSVGKGLAGNKNIQYF. CDR3 sequence (DNA): TGTGCCAGCAGCGTAGGAAAGGGACTAGCGGGGAACAAAAACATTCAGTACTTC. The full variable domain, rest sourced from reference TRBV9 and TRBJ2-4, is DSGVTQTPKHLITATGQRVTLRCSPRSGDLSVYWYQQSLDQGLQFLIQYYNGEERAKGNILERFSAQQFPDLHSELNLSSLELGDSALYFCASSVGKGLAGNKNIQYFGAGTRLSVL.

Turning to this clone: At one end, the junction sequence differs from germline, possibly due to a read error. J is TRBJ2-3 and V is TRBV7-7; D is unresolved. Germline loops: CDR1 SSHAT, CDR2 FNYEAQ (reference sequence). CDR3 size: 14 residues. In nucleotides, the CDR3 is TGTGCTAGCAGCTTAACGACAAGCACAGATACGCAGTATTTT. This codes for CASSLTTSTDTQYF.